This T cell receptor (beta chain) was retrieved from a study of blood T cell repertoires in COVID-19. CDR1 and CDR2 from the germline V gene are LNHDA and SQIVND (reference sequence). Trimming pared 7 bases from V and 3 bases from J, leaving 13 bases between. This CDR3 contains 14 residues. The data were produced by immunoSEQ multiplex PCR, yet TCRdb's version contains in-frame clones alone and is incomplete. The table includes about 240,000 clones, approximately 84% detected once. The J gene is TRBJ1-5, the V gene TRBV19; perhaps TRBD1 as D (5 bases). The material sequenced was PBMCs or T cells enriched from blood (not recorded which). The origin of this receptor is a woman in her forties with acute COVID-19. The chain's CDR3 is CASNVPGNNQPQHF. CDR3 DNA: TGTGCCAGTAACGTCCCAGGGAACAATCAGCCCCAGCATTTT.